The 11 T cell receptor beta chains below come from one sample, sequenced in a study of T cells after posttransplantation cyclophosphamide. Generated by immunoSEQ multiplex PCR, the TCRdb table keeps only in-frame clones and is missing some. The table includes approximately 15,000 clones, roughly 94% detected once. The naive gate required viable CD3+CD4+ or CD3+CD8+ cells with CCR7+CD45RA+CD45RO-CD95-CD27+CD28+ phenotype. Sequencing input: naive CD4+ T cells sorted from blood. These receptors originate from a woman aged 50 to 60 in good health and a related stem cell transplant donor.

The V gene is TRBV20-1, the J gene TRBJ1-1, with 8 bases that match TRBD1. Germline CDR1 and CDR2: DFQATT and SNEGSKA (reference sequence). With 2 bases clipped from V and 10 bases from J, the junction kept 3 bases outside the gene matches. This CDR3 spans 11 amino acids. The CDR3 nucleotides are TGCAGTGCTAGAAACAGGGGGGGAGCTTTCTTT. Translated: CSARNRGGAFF.

V and J are TRBV10-3 and TRBJ2-3; 11 bases align to TRBD2. The germline V gene has CDR1 ENHRY and CDR2 SYGVKD. The CDR3 is 16 residues long. J was trimmed by 0 bases and V by 6 bases; bases with no gene match: 5. The DNA for the CDR3 is TGTGCCATCAGATCGGGACTAGCGGATAGCACAGATACGCAGTATTTT. Protein: CAIRSGLADSTDTQYF.

The rearrangement uses TRBV7-2 and TRBJ2-1, with D uncertain. This CDR3 is built from 14 residues. CDR1 is SGHTA, CDR2 FQGNSA, per germline. V lost 2 bases and J 0 bases, leaving 5 bases between the germline ends. CDR3 sequence: CASSLYGSYNEQFF. The CDR3 region has the DNA TGTGCCAGCAGCTTATACGGCTCCTACAATGAGCAGTTCTTC.

V usage is TRBV7-3 and J usage is TRBJ2-3; D unclear. V lost 3 bases and J lost 2, with 9 bases in between. The CDR3 has 14 amino acids. Per germline, CDR1 SGHTA and CDR2 FQGTGA. CDR3 nucleotides: TGTGCCAGCAGCTTTAGCAGATACACAGATACGCAGTATTTT. Encoded protein: CASSFSRYTDTQYF.

The chain joins TRBV19 to TRBJ1-2, with 8 bases matching TRBD1. V was clipped by 5 bases and J by 4 bases; unmatched bases: 6. This CDR3 is built from 14 residues. Germline-derived CDR1 and CDR2 are LNHDA and SQIVND (reference sequence). CDR3 in DNA: TGTGCCAGTAGTGCCCAGGGGGCGGTCTATGGCTACACCTTC. This sequence encodes CASSAQGAVYGYTF.

This rearrangement joins TRBV10-3 to TRBJ2-2; 13 nucleotides match TRBD2. The trim removed 2 bases at V and 5 bases at J, leaving 17 bases unmatched. CDR3 length equals 21 residues. The germline gives CDR1 ENHRY, CDR2 SYGVKD. The CDR3 loop reads CAISEGRRTSGRQAATGELFF. CDR3 bases: TGTGCCATCAGTGAGGGCCGAAGGACTAGCGGGAGACAAGCGGCGACCGGGGAGCTGTTTTTT.

The rearrangement joins TRBV29-1 to TRBJ2-4; TRBD2 might be the D (7 bases). CDR1 SQVTM and CDR2 ANQGSEA come from the germline V gene. This CDR3 contains 18 residues. Between the trimmed V and J ends, which lost 1 base and 1 base, there was a span of 20 bases. The CDR3 loop is CSVEVIGGGRVAKNIQYF. For the CDR3, the DNA is TGCAGCGTTGAAGTAATTGGGGGGGGGCGGGTGGCCAAAAACATTCAGTACTTC. Based on the CDR3 plus reference TRBV29-1 and TRBJ2-4, the full variable domain is SAVISQKPSRDICQRGTSLTIQCQVDSQVTMMFWYRQQPGQSLTLIATANQGSEATYESGFVIDKFPISRPNLTFSTLTVSNMSPEDSSIYLCSVEVIGGGRVAKNIQYFGAGTRLSVL.

J is TRBJ2-7 and V is TRBV5-6, with D tentatively TRBD2 (6 bases). CDR3 length: 13 residues. V gave up 0 bases and J gave up 4 bases, with 8 bases separating them. The germline CDR1 and CDR2 sequences are SGHDT and YYEEEE. CDR3 amino acids: CASSLAGVYEQYF. CDR3 coding DNA: TGTGCCAGCAGCTTGGCGGGGGTTTACGAGCAGTACTTC.

The chain combines TRBV10-3 with TRBJ2-3, with TRBD1 matching over 7 bases. CDR1 is ENHRY and CDR2 is SYGVKD in the germline V gene. After removal of 3 bases from V and 9 bases from J, the junction contained 6 bases not matched to a gene. The CDR3 has 13 amino acids. The CDR3 is CAISEPDRDTQYF. The CDR3 DNA sequence: TGTGCCATCAGTGAACCTGACAGGGACACGCAGTATTTT.

This chain uses TRBV6-1 with TRBJ1-1; possibly TRBD1 for D (6 bases). With 6 bases removed from V and 6 bases from J, the gap between germline ends came to 14 bases. The CDR3 totals 13 residues. CDR1 MNHNS and CDR2 SASEGT come from the germline V gene. Written as DNA, the CDR3 is TGTGCCAGCAGAGAGGCAGGGGTACCTGAAGCTTTCTTT. This sequence encodes CASREAGVPEAFF.

The count of this clone is one. This CDR3 is CASVMGGESNQPQHF. The CDR3, as DNA: TGTGCCAGCGTAATGGGGGGGGAGAGCAATCAGCCCCAGCATTTT. V is TRBV7-9 and J is TRBJ1-5; maybe TRBD1 (5 bases). The V gene's germline CDR1 is SEHNR and CDR2 FQNEAQ (reference sequence). CDR3 size: 15 residues. V lost 8 bases to trimming and J lost 1 base, with 15 bases between them.